A selection of T cell receptor beta chains follows, all from one sample in a study of PD-1 blockade in classical Hodgkin lymphoma. Data came from immunoSEQ multiplex PCR; TCRdb stores just in-frame clones and leaves some out. The sample has 100,000 to 120,000 clones, about 92% seen once. Sequences were derived from peripheral blood mononuclear cells (PBMCs), sampled before the fourth cycle of nivolumab. All receptors come from a human donor with classical Hodgkin lymphoma. Each CDR3 is given with its conserved first and last residue. The D gene is left open where the match is weak. Only part of the rows carry a size: once, few, many, or a class if the clone is expanded.

V gene,clone size,D gene,J gene,CDR3 protein,CDR3 DNA
TRBV25-1,once,NA,TRBJ1-1,CASGGQTNTEAFF,TGTGCCTCTGGGGGGCAGACGAACACTGAAGCTTTCTTT
TRBV5-8,NA,TRBD1,TRBJ2-7,CASSSDRAILLYEQYF,TGTGCCAGCAGTTCGGACAGGGCCATCCTCCTCTACGAGCAGTACTTC
TRBV29-1,NA,NA,TRBJ2-7,CSVEVSWTHEQYF,TGCAGCGTTGAGGTTTCGTGGACCCACGAGCAGTACTTC
TRBV4-2,NA,NA,TRBJ2-7,CASSQDHRSSYEQYF,TGTGCCAGCAGCCAAGATCACCGGAGCTCCTACGAGCAGTACTTC
TRBV6-5,once,NA,TRBJ2-1,CASSYSILSAHNEQFF,TGTGCCAGCAGTTACTCGATTCTTAGCGCCCACAATGAGCAGTTCTTC
TRBV19,NA,NA,TRBJ2-2,CASSAGGWTGELFF,TGTGCCAGTAGTGCAGGCGGCTGGACCGGGGAGCTGTTTTTT
TRBV5-4,NA,NA,TRBJ2-1,CASTRGTSSYNEQFF,TGTGCCAGCACCCGAGGTACAAGCTCCTACAATGAGCAGTTCTTC
TRBV30,NA,TRBD1,TRBJ1-3,CAWSNRGNSGNTIYF,TGTGCCTGGAGTAACAGGGGGAACTCTGGAAACACCATATATTTT
TRBV11-2,NA,TRBD1,TRBJ1-5,CASSSGTGAQPQHF,TGTGCCAGCAGCTCGGGGACAGGGGCTCAGCCCCAGCATTTT
TRBV7-9,NA,NA,TRBJ1-1,CASSLAGIEAFF,TGTGCCAGCAGCTTAGCAGGTATTGAAGCTTTCTTT
TRBV29-1,NA,NA,TRBJ1-1,CSVPWGTEAFF,TGCAGCGTTCCCTGGGGGACAGAAGCTTTCTTT
TRBV5-4,NA,TRBD2,TRBJ2-1,CASSFPSGGNEQFF,TGTGCCAGCAGCTTCCCCAGCGGGGGGAATGAGCAGTTCTTC
TRBV7-2,few,TRBD2,TRBJ2-2,CASSPSGSNTGELFF,TGTGCCAGCAGCCCCAGCGGGAGCAACACCGGGGAGCTGTTTTTT
TRBV6-5,NA,TRBD2,TRBJ2-3,CASSWGGFPDTQYF,TGTGCCAGCAGTTGGGGAGGGTTCCCAGATACGCAGTATTTT
TRBV7-9,NA,TRBD2,TRBJ2-7,CASSFGTSGSLLEQYF,TGTGCCAGCAGCTTTGGGACTAGCGGGAGCCTCCTCGAGCAGTACTTC
TRBV7-2,few,NA,TRBJ2-4,CASSLDAGPGIQYF,TGTGCCAGCAGCTTAGATGCAGGGCCTGGGATTCAGTACTTC
TRBV10-2,NA,TRBD1,TRBJ2-5,CASKLRADRGQETQYF,TGCGCCAGCAAACTCAGGGCGGACAGGGGTCAAGAGACCCAGTACTTC
TRBV10-3,NA,NA,TRBJ2-7,CAISDGIHYEQYF,TGTGCCATCAGTGACGGGATTCACTACGAGCAGTACTTC
TRBV11-2,NA,NA,TRBJ2-7,CASSQGEGGPSSYEQYF,TGTGCCAGCAGCCAGGGGGAGGGCGGTCCGAGCTCCTACGAGCAGTACTTC
TRBV7-2,once,NA,TRBJ2-2,CASSFPGELFF,TGTGCCAGCTCTTTCCCCGGGGAGCTGTTTTTT
TRBV27,NA,NA,TRBJ2-7,CASTQPGSSKQYF,TGTGCCAGCACCCAACCGGGTAGTTCAAAGCAGTACTTC
TRBV7-2,NA,NA,TRBJ2-5,CASSLDAGFPVSETQYF,TGTGCCAGCAGCTTAGATGCAGGGTTTCCCGTTTCAGAGACCCAGTACTTC
TRBV2,NA,NA,TRBJ2-7,CASSSLPGGPSSAQYF,TGTGCCAGCAGTTCTCTTCCCGGGGGGCCATCCTCGGCGCAGTACTTC
TRBV6-1,once,NA,TRBJ1-1,CASSGFELNTEAFF,TGTGCCAGCAGCGGATTCGAATTGAACACTGAAGCTTTCTTT
TRBV19,NA,NA,TRBJ2-7,CASSMGRSYEQYF,TGTGCCAGTAGTATGGGGAGAAGCTACGAGCAGTACTTC
TRBV30,NA,TRBD2,TRBJ2-1,CAWSVRILAGGTPYNEQFF,TGTGCCTGGAGTGTACGGATACTAGCGGGAGGGACGCCCTACAATGAGCAGTTCTTC
TRBV19,NA,NA,TRBJ2-2,CASNGFTGELFF,TGTGCCAGTAACGGCTTCACCGGGGAGCTGTTTTTT
TRBV27,NA,TRBD1,TRBJ2-1,CASSLGTGYNEQFF,TGTGCCAGCAGTTTAGGGACAGGATACAATGAGCAGTTCTTC
TRBV27,NA,NA,TRBJ2-3,CASSTTGTPTDTQYF,TGTGCCAGCAGCACAACAGGGACCCCCACAGATACGCAGTATTTT
TRBV15,NA,NA,TRBJ2-7,CATSRDPGFTYEQYF,TGTGCCACCAGCAGGGACCCAGGATTCACCTACGAGCAGTACTTC
TRBV5-1,NA,NA,TRBJ2-1,CASSLDLGGSYNEQFF,TGCGCCAGCAGCTTGGACTTGGGGGGCTCCTACAATGAGCAGTTCTTC
TRBV14,NA,NA,TRBJ1-3,CASSHSNSGNTIYF,TGTGCCAGCAGCCATAGTAATTCTGGAAACACCATATATTTT
TRBV5-6,once,NA,TRBJ2-2,CASSSDWAPYTGELFF,TGTGCCAGCAGCTCCGACTGGGCGCCCTACACCGGGGAGCTGTTTTTT
TRBV10-3,NA,TRBD1,TRBJ2-3,CAISQTGELLWSTDTQYF,TGTGCCATCAGTCAAACAGGGGAACTACTCTGGAGCACAGATACGCAGTATTTT
TRBV11-2,NA,TRBD1,TRBJ1-1,CASSFPGTGVEAFF,TGTGCCAGCAGCTTTCCCGGGACAGGGGTTGAAGCTTTCTTT
TRBV20-1,NA,NA,TRBJ2-1,CSAREYNEQFF,TGCAGTGCTAGGGAATACAATGAGCAGTTCTTC
TRBV5-4,few,NA,TRBJ2-7,CASSPGQEVGGYEQYF,TGTGCCAGCAGCCCAGGCCAGGAGGTAGGGGGATACGAGCAGTACTTC
TRBV4-3,NA,NA,TRBJ2-2,CASSHNTRTGELFF,TGCGCCAGCAGCCACAACACTAGAACCGGGGAGCTGTTTTTT
TRBV4-1,NA,TRBD1,TRBJ1-4,CASSPKGAANEKLFF,TGCGCCAGCAGCCCGAAGGGGGCGGCTAATGAAAAACTGTTTTTT
TRBV12-5,NA,TRBD1,TRBJ2-1,CASGPQGDEQFF,TGTGCTAGTGGACCTCAGGGGGATGAGCAGTTCTTC
TRBV19,NA,NA,TRBJ1-3,CASSIVGAYGNTIYF,TGTGCCAGTAGTATAGTCGGAGCGTATGGAAACACCATATATTTT
TRBV19,once,NA,TRBJ1-1,CASSPRQYTEAFF,TGTGCCAGTAGTCCCCGACAGTACACTGAAGCTTTCTTT
TRBV4-2,NA,NA,TRBJ2-1,CASSPSKRRGRGSSYNEQFF,TGTGCCAGCAGCCCCTCCAAGCGGCGCGGACGGGGGAGCTCCTACAATGAGCAGTTCTTC
TRBV19,NA,NA,TRBJ2-1,CASSIAGVGDNEQFF,TGTGCCAGTAGTATAGCGGGAGTCGGAGACAATGAGCAGTTCTTC
TRBV19,few,NA,TRBJ1-2,CASSYTSGYTF,TGTGCCAGTAGTTACACCTCTGGCTACACCTTC
TRBV5-6,NA,NA,TRBJ2-5,CASSLSRGTYQETQYF,TGTGCCAGCAGCTTGAGTCGGGGGACGTACCAAGAGACCCAGTACTTC
TRBV2,NA,NA,TRBJ1-1,CASREGVSTEAFF,TGTGCCAGCAGAGAGGGGGTGAGCACTGAAGCTTTCTTT
TRBV5-1,NA,NA,TRBJ2-7,CASSWQGNDEQYF,TGCGCCAGCAGCTGGCAGGGTAACGACGAGCAGTACTTC
TRBV19,NA,NA,TRBJ1-2,CASSIQGHYGYTF,TGTGCCAGTAGTATTCAAGGGCACTATGGCTACACCTTC
TRBV6-1,NA,NA,TRBJ2-6,CASSEWGPGANVLTF,TGTGCCAGCAGTGAATGGGGACCCGGGGCCAACGTCCTGACTTTC